Listed below are T cell receptor beta chains from one sample, sequenced in a study of cytomegalovirus exposure and HLA in healthy donors. Generated by immunoSEQ multiplex PCR, the TCRdb table keeps only in-frame clones and is missing some. The table shows roughly 150,000 clones, with under 85% occurring only once. The material sequenced was PBMCs. These receptors came from a man aged 45-65 years in good health and CMV-seropositive. Each CDR3 is given without its conserved first and last residue. The D gene is left open where the match is weak.

ASSLDGGSYNEQF,TRBV7-2,-,TRBJ2-1
SAPGTVFFY,TRBV20-1,TRBD1,TRBJ1-2
ASRRTNRVGRPQH,TRBV6-1,-,TRBJ1-5
ASSEGLAGVDEQF,TRBV7-6,TRBD2,TRBJ2-1
ASSLPGFGGYT,TRBV7-9,-,TRBJ1-2
ASSEVDRVGEKLF,TRBV6-1,TRBD1,TRBJ1-4
SVEELGETQY,TRBV29-1,-,TRBJ2-5
SVGFRDQPQH,TRBV29-1,-,TRBJ1-5
ASSLGGGLSGYT,TRBV5-1,-,TRBJ1-2
ASSLRTGDSGNTIY,TRBV5-1,-,TRBJ1-3
SVGRGGISETQY,TRBV29-1,-,TRBJ2-5
ASRPLTVLNTEAF,TRBV19,-,TRBJ1-1
ASRPGQANTEAF,TRBV6-5,TRBD1,TRBJ1-1
ASRGQGRGGELF,TRBV2,TRBD1,TRBJ2-2
ASSPSDTQY,TRBV13,-,TRBJ2-3
ASTVGGVVSGANVLT,TRBV25-1,-,TRBJ2-6
ASSPGVEGTQY,TRBV18,-,TRBJ2-5
ASSLSGYGNTIY,TRBV5-1,-,TRBJ1-3
ASSSQGPSHYEQY,TRBV28,TRBD1,TRBJ2-7
ASSVGDRGYEQY,TRBV9,-,TRBJ2-7
ASSEAEPRLAYPYNEQF,TRBV2,TRBD2,TRBJ2-1
ASSDRAGGYEQY,TRBV7-2,TRBD2,TRBJ2-7
ASHDRSNEKLF,TRBV6-1,-,TRBJ1-4
ASSLGLGTDSNSPLH,TRBV13,TRBD1,TRBJ1-6
ASSSLLADHYNEQF,TRBV28,TRBD2,TRBJ2-1
ASSSSGDSYNEQF,TRBV19,TRBD2,TRBJ2-1
ATSRTGDPYNEQF,TRBV15,TRBD1,TRBJ2-1
ASSLIGDPSPLH,TRBV5-1,-,TRBJ1-6
ASSEVRAGRSGRTEAF,TRBV6-1,-,TRBJ1-1
AWALTGFGTEAF,TRBV30,-,TRBJ1-1
ASSLWTGELF,TRBV4-2,-,TRBJ2-2
AWSVASGSQETQY,TRBV30,TRBD2,TRBJ2-5
ASSPRFGYT,TRBV28,-,TRBJ1-2
ASSLVVGLAFSYNEQF,TRBV27,TRBD2,TRBJ2-1
ASSPRLAGMFKDTQY,TRBV11-3,TRBD2,TRBJ2-3
ASSTPGVGVYEQY,TRBV7-9,-,-
ASLKNQGSPLH,TRBV2,-,TRBJ1-6
ASSLGGQNYGYT,TRBV5-6,-,TRBJ1-2
ATSSRTHNEQF,TRBV15,-,TRBJ2-1
ASSVAAEETQY,TRBV6-4,-,TRBJ2-5
AWRLAGRSYEQY,TRBV30,TRBD2,TRBJ2-7
ASSPASGGVYNEQF,TRBV7-3,TRBD2,TRBJ2-1
ASSLVGDFMTSTYEQY,TRBV27,-,TRBJ2-7
ASSITITWTELGTQY,TRBV19,-,TRBJ2-5
ASSLGSRNNQPQH,TRBV5-1,-,TRBJ1-5
ASSPEFYGYT,TRBV6-6,-,TRBJ1-2
ASSDQRGRNTGELF,TRBV9,TRBD2,TRBJ2-2
AWASGRGPYEQY,TRBV30,TRBD2,TRBJ2-7
AISERGEQY,TRBV10-3,-,TRBJ2-7
ASSLKQERGLPFNNEQF,TRBV13,TRBD1,TRBJ2-1